The entry below gives a single T cell receptor beta chain sequence along with its context. Antigen specificity is unknown. Other DNA sequences within the sample encode an identical CDR3. As to treatment: over 15 received Ad26.COV2.S at low or high dose, single or two shots; roughly five received placebo; per-sample allocation not given. The investigators took samples on day 63 after the first vaccine or placebo injection. Expressing Wuhan-strain SARS-CoV-2 spike, an Ad26 vector served as the vaccine. The entry originates in a study of Ad26.COV2.S vaccination and SARS-CoV-2 variants. Study observations and caveats: Researchers reported similar non-spike TCR breadth in vaccine and placebo recipients.

This table comes from immunoSEQ multiplex PCR, and its TCRdb copy is limited to in-frame clones, with some not included. The table shows 400,000 to 500,000 clones, with roughly 90% occurring only once. Looked up from germline, CDR1 is MGHRA and CDR2 is YSYEKL. Trimming removed 1 base from V and 4 bases from J, with 8 bases in between. The length of the CDR3 is 13 residues. The V call is TRBV4-1, the J call TRBJ2-7; D gene ambiguous. The sequences come from peripheral blood, collected in a trial of Ad26.COV2.S vaccine versus placebo. This TCR was sampled from a person between 18 and 60 years old who received the Ad26.COV2.S COVID-19 vaccine or a placebo. Here the CDR3 reads CASSQGPLYEQYF. In DNA form, the CDR3 reads TGCGCCAGCAGCCAAGGCCCACTTTACGAGCAGTACTTC.